Listed below are T cell receptor beta chains from one sample, sequenced in a study of graft-versus-host responses after intestinal transplantation. TCRdb keeps only in-frame clones here, not all; method: immunoSEQ multiplex PCR. Of 86,000 or so clones listed, approximately 90% are singletons. No antigen has been assigned to these receptors. Here the sequenced sample was unstimulated CD8+ T cells sorted from spleen or lymph node cells, taken before intestinal transplant. These receptor sequences come from a human donor who received an intestinal transplant. Each CDR3 is given with its conserved first and last residue.

>TRBV27|TRBJ2-7
CASSLVVSNSYEQYF
>TRBV7-9|TRBJ2-5
CASSSMEGTQYF
>TRBV2|TRBJ2-2
CASSPGQGRVGELFF
>TRBV4-1|TRBJ1-3
CASSPQSSGNTIYF
>TRBV15|TRBJ2-5
CATSPALGKETQYF
>TRBV29-1|TRBJ2-3
CSVDPGRWYTDTQYF
>TRBV11-2|TRBJ2-7
CASSLGTNGYEQYF
>TRBV11-1|TRBJ2-1
CASSPLGYNEQFF
>TRBV19|TRBJ2-1
CASSIDPSGEQFF
>TRBV7-9|TRBJ1-2
CASSLGDREMGNYGYTF
>TRBV25-1|TRBJ1-1
CASSVGPINTEAFF
>TRBV6-1|TRBJ2-2
CASSSPGNTGELFF
>TRBV7-9|TRBJ2-1
CASSLTSNEQFF
>TRBV7-9|TRBJ2-7
CASSPRAGYEQYF
>TRBV5-1|TRBJ2-1
CASSLAGSRVNEQFF
>TRBV4-1|TRBJ2-2
CASSHPGQTNTGELFF